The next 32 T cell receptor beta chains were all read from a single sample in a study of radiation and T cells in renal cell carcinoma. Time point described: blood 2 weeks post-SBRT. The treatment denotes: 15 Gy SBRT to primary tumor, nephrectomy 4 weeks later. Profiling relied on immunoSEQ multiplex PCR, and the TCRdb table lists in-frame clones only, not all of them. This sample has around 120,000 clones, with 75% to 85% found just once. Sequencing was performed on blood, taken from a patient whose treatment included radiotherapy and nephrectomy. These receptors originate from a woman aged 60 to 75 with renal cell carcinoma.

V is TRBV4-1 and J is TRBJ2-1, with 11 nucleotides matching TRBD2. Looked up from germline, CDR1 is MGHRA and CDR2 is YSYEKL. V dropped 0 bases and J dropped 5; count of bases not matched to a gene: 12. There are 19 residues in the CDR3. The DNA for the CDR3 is TGCGCCAGCAGCCAAGATCGGCGGCTAGCGGGGGGCCTAGACAATGAGCAGTTCTTC. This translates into CASSQDRRLAGGLDNEQFF.

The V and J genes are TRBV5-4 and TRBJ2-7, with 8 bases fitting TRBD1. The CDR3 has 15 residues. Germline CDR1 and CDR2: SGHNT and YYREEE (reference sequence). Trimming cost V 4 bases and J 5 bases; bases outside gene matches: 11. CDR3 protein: CASSNGQGRRNEQYF. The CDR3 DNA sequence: TGTGCCAGCAGCAATGGACAGGGTCGTAGGAACGAGCAGTACTTC. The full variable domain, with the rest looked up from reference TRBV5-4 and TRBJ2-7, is ETGVTQSPTHLIKTRGQQVTLRCSSQSGHNTVSWYQQALGQGPQFIFQYYREEENGRGNFPPRFSGLQFPNYSSELNVNALELDDSALYLCASSNGQGRRNEQYFGPGTRLTVT.

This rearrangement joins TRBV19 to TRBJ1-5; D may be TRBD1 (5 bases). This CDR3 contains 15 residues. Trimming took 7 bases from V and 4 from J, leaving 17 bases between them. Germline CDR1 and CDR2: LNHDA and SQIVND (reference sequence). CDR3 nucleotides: TGTGCCAGTACCCCTGAGGACAATAGGAATCAGCCCCAGCATTTT. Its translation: CASTPEDNRNQPQHF.

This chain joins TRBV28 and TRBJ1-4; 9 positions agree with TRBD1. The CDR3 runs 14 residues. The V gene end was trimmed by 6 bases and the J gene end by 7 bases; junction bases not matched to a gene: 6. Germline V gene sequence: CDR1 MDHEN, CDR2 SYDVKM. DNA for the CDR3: TGTGCCAGCAGATGGACAGGGGTAGGTGAAAAACTGTTTTTT. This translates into CASRWTGVGEKLFF.

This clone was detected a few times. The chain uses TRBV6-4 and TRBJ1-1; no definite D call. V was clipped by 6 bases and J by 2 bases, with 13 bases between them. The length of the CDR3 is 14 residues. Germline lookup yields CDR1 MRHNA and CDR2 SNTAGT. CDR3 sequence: CASSVTAGNTEAFF. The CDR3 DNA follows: TGTGCCAGCAGCGTGACCGCCGGAAACACTGAAGCTTTCTTT.

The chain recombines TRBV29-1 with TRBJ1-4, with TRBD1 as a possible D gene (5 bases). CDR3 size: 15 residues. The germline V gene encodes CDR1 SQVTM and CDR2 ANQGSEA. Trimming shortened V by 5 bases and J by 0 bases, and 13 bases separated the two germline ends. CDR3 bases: TGCAGCGTTCTTCCAATGGGGGCAACTAATGAAAAACTGTTTTTT. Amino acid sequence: CSVLPMGATNEKLFF.

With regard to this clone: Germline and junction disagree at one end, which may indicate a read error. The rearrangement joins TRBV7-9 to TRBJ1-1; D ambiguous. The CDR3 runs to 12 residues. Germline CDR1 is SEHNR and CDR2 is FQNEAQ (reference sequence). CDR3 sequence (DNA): TGTGCCAGCAGCTTAATCACGTCCAGCGTGATCTTT. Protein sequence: CASSLITSSVIF.

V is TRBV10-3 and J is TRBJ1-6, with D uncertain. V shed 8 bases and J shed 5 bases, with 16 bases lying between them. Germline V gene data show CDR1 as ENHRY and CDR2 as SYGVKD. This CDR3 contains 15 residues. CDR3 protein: CAISPSEADNSPLHF. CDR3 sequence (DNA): TGTGCCATCTCCCCCTCCGAGGCGGATAATTCACCCCTCCACTTT.

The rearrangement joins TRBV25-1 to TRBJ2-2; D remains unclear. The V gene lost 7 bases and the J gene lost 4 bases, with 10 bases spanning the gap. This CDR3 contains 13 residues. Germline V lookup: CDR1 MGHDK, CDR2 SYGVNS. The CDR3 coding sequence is TGTGCCAGCACTAAATACAGCACCGGGGAGCTGTTTTTT. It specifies CASTKYSTGELFF.

DNA for the CDR3: TGTGCCAGCAGTGAACCCCGGCGACGCAGCTCTGGAAACACCATATATTTT. This translates into CASSEPRRRSSGNTIYF. The genes are TRBV6-1 and TRBJ1-3, with no clear D. CDR1 MNHNS and CDR2 SASEGT come from the germline V gene. The CDR3 covers 17 residues. V gave up 2 bases and J gave up 0 bases, with 14 bases separating them.

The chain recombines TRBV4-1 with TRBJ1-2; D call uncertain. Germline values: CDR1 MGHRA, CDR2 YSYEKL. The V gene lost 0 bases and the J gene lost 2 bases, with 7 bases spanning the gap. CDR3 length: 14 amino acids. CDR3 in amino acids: CASSQERGNYGYTF. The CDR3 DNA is TGCGCCAGCAGCCAAGAGCGAGGAAACTATGGCTACACCTTC.

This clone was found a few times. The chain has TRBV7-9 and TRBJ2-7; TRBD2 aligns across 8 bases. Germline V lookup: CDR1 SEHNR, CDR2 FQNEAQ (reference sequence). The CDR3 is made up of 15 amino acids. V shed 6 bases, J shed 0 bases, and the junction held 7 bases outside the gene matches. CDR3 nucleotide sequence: TGTGCCAGCAGGGAGAGCGGGGGTTACTCCTACGAGCAGTACTTC. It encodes CASRESGGYSYEQYF.

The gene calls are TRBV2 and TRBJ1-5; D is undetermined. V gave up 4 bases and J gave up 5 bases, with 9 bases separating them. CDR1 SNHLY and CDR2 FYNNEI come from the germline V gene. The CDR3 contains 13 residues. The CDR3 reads CASSVRWDQPQHF. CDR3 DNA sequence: TGTGCCAGCAGTGTACGATGGGATCAGCCCCAGCATTTT.

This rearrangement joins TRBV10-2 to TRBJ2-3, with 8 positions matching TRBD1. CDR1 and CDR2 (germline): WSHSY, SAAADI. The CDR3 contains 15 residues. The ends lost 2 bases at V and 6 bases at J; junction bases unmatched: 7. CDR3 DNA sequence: TGCGCCAGCAGTGAGGTTCAGGGGGCTGGTGATACGCAGTATTTT. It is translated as CASSEVQGAGDTQYF.

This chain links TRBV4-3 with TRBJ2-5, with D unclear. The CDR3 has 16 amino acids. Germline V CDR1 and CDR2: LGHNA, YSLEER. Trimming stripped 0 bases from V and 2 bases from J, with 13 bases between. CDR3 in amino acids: CASSQEGPATQETQYF. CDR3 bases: TGCGCCAGCAGCCAAGAAGGTCCAGCGACGCAAGAGACCCAGTACTTC.

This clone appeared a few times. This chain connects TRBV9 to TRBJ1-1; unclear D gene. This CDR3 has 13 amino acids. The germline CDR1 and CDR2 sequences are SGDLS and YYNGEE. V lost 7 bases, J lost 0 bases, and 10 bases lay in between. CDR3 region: CASGREMNTEAFF. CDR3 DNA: TGTGCCAGCGGACGAGAAATGAACACTGAAGCTTTCTTT.

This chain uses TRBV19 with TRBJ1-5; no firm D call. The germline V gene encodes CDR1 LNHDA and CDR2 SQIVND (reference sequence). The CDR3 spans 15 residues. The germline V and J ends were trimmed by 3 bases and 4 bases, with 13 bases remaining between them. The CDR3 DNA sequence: TGTGCCAGTAGTATTGAAACAGCTCTAAATCAGCCCCAGCATTTT. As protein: CASSIETALNQPQHF.

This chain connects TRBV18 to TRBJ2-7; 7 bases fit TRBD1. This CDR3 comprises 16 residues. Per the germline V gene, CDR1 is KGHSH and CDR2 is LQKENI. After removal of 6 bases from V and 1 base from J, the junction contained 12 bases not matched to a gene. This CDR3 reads CASSPTPGQRSYEQYF. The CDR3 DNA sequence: TGTGCCAGCTCTCCGACTCCGGGACAGCGATCCTACGAGCAGTACTTC.

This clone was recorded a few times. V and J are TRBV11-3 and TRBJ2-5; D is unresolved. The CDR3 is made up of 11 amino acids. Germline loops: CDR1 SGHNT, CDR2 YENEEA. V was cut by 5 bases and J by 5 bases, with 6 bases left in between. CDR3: CASSRGETQYF. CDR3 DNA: TGTGCCAGCAGCCGTGGCGAGACCCAGTACTTC.

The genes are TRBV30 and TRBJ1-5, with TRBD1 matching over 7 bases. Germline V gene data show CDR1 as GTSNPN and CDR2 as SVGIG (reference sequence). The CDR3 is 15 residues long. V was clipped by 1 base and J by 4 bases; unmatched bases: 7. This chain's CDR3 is CAWSARDRYNQPQHF. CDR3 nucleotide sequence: TGTGCCTGGAGTGCCCGGGACAGATATAATCAGCCCCAGCATTTT.

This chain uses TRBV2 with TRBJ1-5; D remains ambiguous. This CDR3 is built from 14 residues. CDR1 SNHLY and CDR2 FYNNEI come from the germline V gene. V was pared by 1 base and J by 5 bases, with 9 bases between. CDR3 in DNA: TGTGCCAGCAGTGAAGGAGCGTGGGATCAGCCCCAGCATTTT. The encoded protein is CASSEGAWDQPQHF.

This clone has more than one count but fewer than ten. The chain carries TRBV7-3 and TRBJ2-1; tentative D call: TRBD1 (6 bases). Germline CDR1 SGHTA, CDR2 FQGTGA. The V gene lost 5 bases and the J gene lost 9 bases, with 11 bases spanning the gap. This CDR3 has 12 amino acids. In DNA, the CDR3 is TGTGCCAGCAGCCAGGGGTGGGGTGAGCAGTTCTTC. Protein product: CASSQGWGEQFF.

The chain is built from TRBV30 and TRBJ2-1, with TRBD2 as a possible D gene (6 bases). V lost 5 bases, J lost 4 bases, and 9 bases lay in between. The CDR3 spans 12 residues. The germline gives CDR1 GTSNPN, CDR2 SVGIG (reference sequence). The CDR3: CAWVRGYNEQFF. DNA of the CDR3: TGTGCCTGGGTACGGGGGTACAATGAGCAGTTCTTC.

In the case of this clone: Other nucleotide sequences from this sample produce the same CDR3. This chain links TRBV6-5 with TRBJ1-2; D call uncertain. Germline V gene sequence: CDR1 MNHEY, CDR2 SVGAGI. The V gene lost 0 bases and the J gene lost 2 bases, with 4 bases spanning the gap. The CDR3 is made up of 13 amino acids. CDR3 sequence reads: CASSYSSNYGYTF. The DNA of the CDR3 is TGTGCCAGCAGTTACTCGAGCAACTATGGCTACACCTTC.

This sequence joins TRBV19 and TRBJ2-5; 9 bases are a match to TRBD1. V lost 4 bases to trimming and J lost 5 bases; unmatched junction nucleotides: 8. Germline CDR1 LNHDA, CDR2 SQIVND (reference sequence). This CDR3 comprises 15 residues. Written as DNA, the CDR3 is TGTGCCAGTAGTAATCGACAGGGGGTGGTTGAGACCCAGTACTTC. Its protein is CASSNRQGVVETQYF.

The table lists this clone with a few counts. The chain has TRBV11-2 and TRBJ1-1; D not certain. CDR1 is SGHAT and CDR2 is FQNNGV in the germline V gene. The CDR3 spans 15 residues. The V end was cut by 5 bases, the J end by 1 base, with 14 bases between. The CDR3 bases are TGTGCCAGCAGCCCCCTGACGGCACCGAACACTGAAGCTTTCTTT. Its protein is CASSPLTAPNTEAFF.

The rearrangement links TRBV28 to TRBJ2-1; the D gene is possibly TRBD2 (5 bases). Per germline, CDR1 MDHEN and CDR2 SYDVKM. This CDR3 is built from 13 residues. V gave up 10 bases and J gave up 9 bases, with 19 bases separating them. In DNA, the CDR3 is TGTGCCACCGGTGCTCCTACGGGGTTTGAGCAGTTCTTC. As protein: CATGAPTGFEQFF.

CDR3 nucleotide sequence: TGCGCCAGCAGCCCCTCCGGACTGAAAGAGACCCAGTACTTC. The encoded protein is CASSPSGLKETQYF. The chain has TRBV5-1 and TRBJ2-5, with a possible D match to TRBD2 (5 bases). The V gene lost 4 bases and the J gene lost 3 bases, with 13 bases spanning the gap. The CDR3 runs 14 residues. The germline V gene has CDR1 SGHRS and CDR2 YFSETQ.

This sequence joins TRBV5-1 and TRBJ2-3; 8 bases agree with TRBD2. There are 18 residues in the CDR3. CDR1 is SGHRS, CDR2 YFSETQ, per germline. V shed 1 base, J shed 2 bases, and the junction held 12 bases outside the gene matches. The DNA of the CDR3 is TGCGCCAGCAGCTTGACTAGCGGAGCTCTCACTCCCACAGATACGCAGTATTTT. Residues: CASSLTSGALTPTDTQYF.

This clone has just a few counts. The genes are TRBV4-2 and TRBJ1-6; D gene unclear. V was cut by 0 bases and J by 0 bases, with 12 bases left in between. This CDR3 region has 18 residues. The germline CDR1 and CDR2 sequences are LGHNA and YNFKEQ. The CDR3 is CASSQDYGLSSYNSPLHF. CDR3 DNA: TGTGCCAGCAGCCAAGACTACGGGCTGAGCTCCTATAATTCACCCCTCCACTTT.

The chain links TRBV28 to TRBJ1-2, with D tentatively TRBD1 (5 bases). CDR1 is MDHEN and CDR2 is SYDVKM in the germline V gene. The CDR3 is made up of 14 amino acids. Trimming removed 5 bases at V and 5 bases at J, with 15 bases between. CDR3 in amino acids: CASSPGGVDYGYTF. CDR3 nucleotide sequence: TGTGCCAGCAGTCCGGGGGGGGTTGATTATGGCTACACCTTC.

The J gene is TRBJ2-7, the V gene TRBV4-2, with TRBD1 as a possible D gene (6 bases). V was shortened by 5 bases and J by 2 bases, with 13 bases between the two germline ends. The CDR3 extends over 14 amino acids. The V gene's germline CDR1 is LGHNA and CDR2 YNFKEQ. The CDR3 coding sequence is TGTGCCAGCAGCGAACCGGGACAACCCTACGAGCAGTACTTC. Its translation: CASSEPGQPYEQYF.